This TCR beta chain stems from a study of radiotherapy plus CTLA-4 blockade in lung cancer. Study-wide background: Patients showed objective responses in 15% to 20% of cases, and disease control was achieved by under 40%. Notes on the study in general: Following radiotherapy plus ipilimumab, tumor-derived TCR clones expanded in the blood. Among reported predictors of response, early blood T cell clone dynamics with interferon-beta performed best.

The CDR3 length is 13 residues. Trimming pared 7 bases from V and 2 bases from J, leaving 9 bases between. Germline V gene data show CDR1 as LNHDA and CDR2 as SQIVND (reference sequence). A few counts support this clone. Its antigen is currently unknown. Ipilimumab-mediated CTLA-4 blockade plus focal radiation was given to patients having chemo-refractory metastatic non-small-cell lung cancer. TCRdb's table, derived via immunoSEQ multiplex PCR, lists solely in-frame clones and lacks some. The table records under 65,000 clones, 70% to 80% of them present only once. This specimen was peripheral blood, taken from a patient treated with radiotherapy plus ipilimumab. The clonotype originates from a human donor with non-small cell lung cancer who had a complete response to radiotherapy plus ipilimumab. The chain uses TRBV19 and TRBJ1-3, with unresolved D. The chain's CDR3 is CASTYGTGNTIYF. CDR3 coding DNA: TGTGCCAGTACCTACGGGACTGGAAACACCATATATTTT.